Here is one TCR beta chain with its context. These data originate in a study of blood T cell repertoires in COVID-19. Overall study context: Spain, Italy and the United States supplied samples that represented acute and convalescent COVID-19. Sources were T cells, B-cell-depleted T cells, or PBMCs; the material itself was cDNA or gDNA.

Germline CDR1 and CDR2: SGHNT and YENEEA. V lost 3 bases and J lost 3; bases outside the gene matches: 5. The CDR3 spans 17 residues. Authors' data handling: Researchers report that nucleated cell counts were estimated from reference gene primer amplification. Profiling relied on immunoSEQ multiplex PCR, and the TCRdb table lists in-frame clones only, not all of them. The V and J calls and clone size come from that table; D and trimming were worked out from the DNA. The sample holds 95,000 to 150,000 clones, approximately 88% seen once. The source is a man in his fifties with acute or convalescent COVID-19. The chain joins TRBV11-3 to TRBJ2-2; the match to TRBD1 covers 12 bases. The material sequenced was peripheral blood. The CDR3 spells CASSLGTGGVYTGELFF. CDR3 sequence (DNA): TGTGCCAGCAGCTTGGGGACAGGGGGCGTTTACACCGGGGAGCTGTTTTTT. The entire variable domain, with the rest obtained from reference TRBV11-3 and TRBJ2-2, is as follows: EAGVVQSPRYKIIEKKQPVAFWCNPISGHNTLYWYLQNLGQGPELLIRYENEEAVDDSQLPKDRFSAERLKGVDSTLKIQPAELGDSAVYLCASSLGTGGVYTGELFFGEGSRLTVL.